This T cell receptor beta chain appears in the sequencing data of a study of T cell responses to AZD1222 COVID-19 vaccine. Study-wide findings and caveats: Sampled repertoires all dated from after the peak T cell response. Targets within unmutated variant regions were reportedly found for nearly half of spike-specific TCRs. With dominance at 160-218 and 743-854, vaccine-associated CD4 TCRs spanned spike. Donor demographics were predominantly white British with a female majority; clonal diversity may be underestimated.

The assay was immunoSEQ multiplex PCR, and TCRdb's table has in-frame clones only and misses some. The table records about 99,000 clones, over 70% of them present only once. This clone was counted between two and nine times. Its antigen is as yet unknown. Germline assignment: CDR1 SGHDN and CDR2 FVKESK. V gave up 0 bases and J gave up 7 bases, with 6 bases separating them. The CDR3 is 12 amino acids. The chain joins TRBV14 to TRBJ1-2; D gene unclear. This material consisted of peripheral blood, taken on day 0 of AZD1222 vaccination. This sequence was found in an adult in good health. CDR3 loop: CASSQDLRGYTF. DNA of the CDR3: TGTGCCAGCAGCCAAGATCTTCGTGGCTACACCTTC.